These 27 T cell receptor beta chains were all obtained from the same sample, sequenced in a study of T cells in Graves' hyperthyroidism and ophthalmopathy. Amplification targeted TCR beta CDR3 regions from RNA transcripts. RT-PCR in the first round (using the HTBI primer set) targeted the TCR CDR3. Each CDR3 protein is one row after TCRdb ran MiXCR on the multiplex PCR reads. In the table there are about 570,000 distinct CDR3 sequences, roughly 50% of which are singletons. The source material was peripheral blood or thyroid tissue (not recorded which). Receptor source: an adult woman with Graves' disease, either hyperthyroidism or ophthalmopathy (not recorded which).

This clonotype was observed a few times. V is TRBV4-2 and J is TRBJ1-1; TRBD1 is a possible D gene (6 bases). From germline, CDR1 is LGHNA and CDR2 YNFKEQ. The V gene lost 3 bases and the J gene lost 0 bases, with 11 bases spanning the gap. The CDR3 spans 15 residues. The CDR3 region is CASSHPDRVNTEAFF. DNA of the CDR3: TGTGCCAGCAGCCACCCGGACAGAGTGAACACTGAAGCTTTCTTT.

In its sample, this clonotype was seen many times. The rearrangement joins TRBV5-1 to TRBJ1-2, with TRBD1 identical over 7 bases. The V segment lost 4 bases and the J segment 8 bases; nucleotides outside the gene matches: 5. Germline lookup yields CDR1 SGHRS and CDR2 YFSETQ. The CDR3 runs to 12 residues. This CDR3 is CASSAGTAGYTF. Here the CDR3 DNA reads TGCGCCAGCAGCGCCGGGACAGCCGGCTACACCTTC.

The chain combines TRBV7-6 with TRBJ1-6, with a possible D match to TRBD1 (5 bases). V lost 1 base, J lost 8 bases, and 18 bases lay in between. The germline V gene has CDR1 SGHVS and CDR2 FNYEAQ. CDR3 length equals 17 residues. The CDR3 loop reads CASSLDAGSFADSPLHF. Here the CDR3 DNA reads TGTGCCAGCAGCTTAGATGCAGGGTCGTTTGCGGATTCACCCCTCCACTTT.

In this sample, this clonotype turned up many times. The CDR3 nucleotides are TGTGCCAGCAGCGAAACTAGCGTCTACGAGCAGTACTTC. As protein: CASSETSVYEQYF. The chain joins TRBV11-2 to TRBJ2-7, with 7 bases aligning to TRBD2. The CDR3 loop spans 13 amino acids. J was trimmed by 3 bases and V by 5 bases; bases with no gene match: 4. Per germline, CDR1 SGHAT and CDR2 FQNNGV.

The table lists this clonotype with many counts. The chain couples TRBV10-2 to TRBJ1-1, with no clear D. CDR1 is WSHSY and CDR2 is SAAADI in the germline V gene. Deletions cut 10 bases from V and 7 bases from J, with 19 bases between. The CDR3 consists of 13 residues. The CDR3 DNA follows: TGCGCCACTCTACCGGGCCCCTTCAGTGAAGCTTTCTTT. This translates into CATLPGPFSEAFF.

The chain employs TRBV25-1 and TRBJ2-5; 14 nucleotides agree with TRBD2. CDR1 MGHDK and CDR2 SYGVNS come from the germline V gene. The CDR3 is 17 amino acids. V lost 5 bases and J lost 4; bases outside the gene matches: 9. CDR3 amino acids: CASSLGPGLAGAETQYF. The CDR3 DNA reads TGTGCCAGCAGTCTGGGGCCGGGACTAGCGGGAGCAGAGACCCAGTACTTC.

This clonotype appeared many times. V and J are TRBV11-2 and TRBJ2-7; D unclear. V lost 3 bases and J lost 9, with 12 bases in between. The CDR3 is 12 amino acids. Germline CDR1 reads SGHAT; CDR2 reads FQNNGV. CDR3 sequence (DNA): TGTGCCAGCAGCTTGCTGGGCCTCGGGCAGTACTTC. Translated: CASSLLGLGQYF. Drawing the rest from reference TRBV11-2 and TRBJ2-7, the complete variable domain is EAGVAQSPRYKIIEKRQSVAFWCNPISGHATLYWYQQILGQGPKLLIQFQNNGVVDDSQLPKDRFSAERLKGVDSTLKIQPAKLEDSAVYLCASSLLGLGQYFGPGTRLTVT.

This clonotype was seen many times. The rearrangement joins TRBV30 to TRBJ1-5, with a weak D call TRBD1 (5 bases). V gave up 3 bases and J gave up 6 bases, with 9 bases separating them. The germline gives CDR1 GTSNPN, CDR2 SVGIG (reference sequence). The CDR3 extends over 12 amino acids. In DNA, the CDR3 is TGTGCCTGGAGAGGGGAAGGTCAGCCCCAGCATTTT. Protein sequence: CAWRGEGQPQHF.

This clonotype was seen many times. The rearrangement uses TRBV2 and TRBJ1-5; D is ambiguous. Trimming cost V 2 bases and J 7 bases, with 9 bases left between them. The germline gives CDR1 SNHLY, CDR2 FYNNEI. CDR3 length equals 13 residues. The CDR3 region is CASSEMSWQPQHF. CDR3 coding DNA: TGTGCCAGCAGTGAAATGAGCTGGCAGCCCCAGCATTTT.

This clonotype showed up just a few times. The rearrangement links TRBV7-9 to TRBJ1-2, with D possibly matching TRBD1 (6 bases). Germline V gene lookup returns CDR1 SEHNR and CDR2 FQNEAQ (reference sequence). The CDR3 loop spans 21 amino acids. V was clipped by 1 base and J by 5 bases, with 32 bases between them. The CDR3 is CASSLVAIYRRGDTPIYGYTF. The DNA of the CDR3 is TGTGCCAGCAGCTTAGTAGCCATATATCGGAGGGGGGACACTCCGATATATGGCTACACCTTC. The variable domain in full, with the rest retrieved from reference TRBV7-9 and TRBJ1-2, is DTGVSQNPRHKITKRGQNVTFRCDPISEHNRLYWYRQTLGQGPEFLTYFQNEAQLEKSRLLSDRFSAERPKGSFSTLEIQRTEQGDSAMYLCASSLVAIYRRGDTPIYGYTFGSGTRLTVV.

This chain links TRBV30 with TRBJ2-7; D perhaps matches TRBD1 (5 bases). V shed 0 bases and J shed 11 bases, with 11 bases lying between them. Germline CDR1 GTSNPN, CDR2 SVGIG (reference sequence). This CDR3 comprises 11 residues. The CDR3 region has the DNA TGTGCCTGGAGTGTCGAGACAGTAAAGTACTTC. Protein: CAWSVETVKYF.

This clonotype showed up just a few times. This chain connects TRBV19 to TRBJ1-3, with D perhaps matching TRBD1 (6 bases). Looked up from germline, CDR1 is LNHDA and CDR2 is SQIVND (reference sequence). This CDR3 contains 15 residues. Between the trimmed V and J ends, which lost 5 bases and 8 bases, there was a span of 19 bases. CDR3 loop: CASSQQGHTADTIYF. CDR3 sequence (DNA): TGTGCCAGTAGTCAACAGGGACATACAGCGGACACCATATATTTT.

The genes are TRBV7-9 and TRBJ2-7; TRBD2 is a possible D gene (5 bases). The V end was cut by 5 bases, the J end by 0 bases, with 11 bases between. CDR1 SEHNR and CDR2 FQNEAQ come from the germline V gene (reference sequence). The CDR3 sequence is 14 residues long. This CDR3 reads CASSPRAISYEQYF. CDR3 nucleotides: TGTGCCAGCAGCCCGAGGGCAATCTCCTACGAGCAGTACTTC.

The chain employs TRBV7-2 and TRBJ1-1; no definite D call. Germline V gene sequence: CDR1 SGHTA, CDR2 FQGNSA. The V end lost 7 bases, the J end lost 11 bases, and 14 bases lay between the germline ends. There are 11 residues in the CDR3. The CDR3 region has the DNA TGTGCCAGCACCCTAAACACCGGGGCTTTCTTT. Amino acids: CASTLNTGAFF. Drawing the rest from reference TRBV7-2 and TRBJ1-1, the complete variable domain is GAGVSQSPSNKVTEKGKDVELRCDPISGHTALYWYRQSLGQGLEFLIYFQGNSAPDKSGLPSDRFSAERTGGSVSTLTIQRTQQEDSAVYLCASTLNTGAFFGQGTRLTVV.

Note on this clonotype: The junction departs from the called germline gene at one end, perhaps through a read error. The gene calls are TRBV7-9 and TRBJ2-7; 10 bases are shared with TRBD2. CDR3 length: 16 amino acids. Germline CDR1 reads SEHNR; CDR2 reads FQNEAQ (reference sequence). CDR3 loop: CASSQEGLAAPYEQYF. CDR3 in DNA: TGCGCCAGCAGCCAGGAAGGACTAGCGGCCCCCTACGAGCAGTACTTC.

The gene calls are TRBV20-1 and TRBJ2-7; D not resolved. The CDR3 consists of 12 residues. Per germline, CDR1 DFQATT and CDR2 SNEGSKA (reference sequence). Trimming took 0 bases from V and 7 from J, leaving 10 bases between them. In DNA, the CDR3 is TGCAGTGCTAGAGATTGGGATTATGAGCAGTACTTC. This gives the protein CSARDWDYEQYF.

This clonotype was detected only a few times. The chain links TRBV5-1 to TRBJ2-7; possibly TRBD2 for D (6 bases). The CDR3 consists of 12 residues. Per germline, CDR1 SGHRS and CDR2 YFSETQ. V was shortened by 0 bases and J by 7 bases, with 8 bases between the two germline ends. Written as DNA, the CDR3 is TGCGCCAGCAGCTTGGCGGGGGAAGAGCAGTACTTC. This encodes CASSLAGEEQYF.

At least ten counts were recorded for this clonotype. The rearrangement uses TRBV7-6 and TRBJ2-7; TRBD2 aligns across 11 bases. CDR3 size: 19 residues. Germline CDR1 SGHVS, CDR2 FNYEAQ. The V segment lost 1 base and the J segment 0 bases; nucleotides outside the gene matches: 11. The chain's CDR3 is CASSLGGGLAGSLSYEQYF. CDR3 DNA: TGTGCCAGCAGCTTAGGCGGAGGACTAGCGGGTTCTCTCTCCTACGAGCAGTACTTC. Full variable domain (rest looked up from reference TRBV7-6 and TRBJ2-7): GAGVSQSPRYKVTKRGQDVALRCDPISGHVSLYWYRQALGQGPEFLTYFNYEAQQDKSGLPNDRFSAERPEGSISTLTIQRTEQRDSAMYRCASSLGGGLAGSLSYEQYFGPGTRLTVT.

The chain joins TRBV7-2 to TRBJ1-1; D is undetermined. The CDR3 consists of 13 residues. Trimming took 2 bases from V and 10 from J, leaving 14 bases between them. Germline V gene data show CDR1 as SGHTA and CDR2 as FQGNSA. The CDR3 spells CASSLSRDTGAFF. DNA of the CDR3: TGTGCCAGCAGCTTAAGTCGAGACACCGGAGCTTTCTTT.

This chain uses TRBV7-2 with TRBJ1-5; 9 bases map to TRBD1. J was trimmed by 2 bases and V by 5 bases; bases with no gene match: 4. Per the germline V gene, CDR1 is SGHTA and CDR2 is FQGNSA. The CDR3 spans 15 residues. CDR3: CASSVTGGGNQPQHF. As DNA, the CDR3 is TGTGCCAGCAGCGTGACAGGGGGAGGCAATCAGCCCCAGCATTTT.

This clonotype came up many times. The J gene is TRBJ2-5, the V gene TRBV20-1; 7 bases fit TRBD1. The CDR3 runs 13 residues. Trimming at V came to 4 bases and at J to 5 bases, leaving 7 bases not matched to a gene. Germline V gives CDR1 DFQATT, CDR2 SNEGSKA (reference sequence). CDR3 sequence (DNA): TGCAGTGCTACCACAGGGGTCTGGGAGACCCAGTACTTC. The encoded protein is CSATTGVWETQYF.

This clonotype was found a few times. The rearrangement links TRBV27 to TRBJ1-1; D uncertain. Deletions cut 0 bases from V and 2 bases from J, with 7 bases between. CDR3 length: 14 amino acids. CDR1 and CDR2 (germline): MNHEY, SMNVEV (reference sequence). CDR3 nucleotide sequence: TGTGCCAGCAGTTTATCGAGAAGCAACACTGAAGCTTTCTTT. It encodes CASSLSRSNTEAFF.

This chain links TRBV7-8 with TRBJ1-1; D is perhaps TRBD1 (5 bases). CDR3 length equals 18 residues. Germline assignment: CDR1 SGHVS and CDR2 FQNEAQ. Trimming removed 2 bases from V and 0 bases from J, with 19 bases in between. CDR3: CASSLFGGGSDMNTEAFF. In nucleotides, the CDR3 is TGTGCCAGCAGCTTATTCGGGGGAGGTTCAGACATGAACACTGAAGCTTTCTTT.

Concerning this clonotype itself: Compared with germline, one end of the junction differs, possibly owing to a read error. The chain couples TRBV5-1 to TRBJ2-7; D may be TRBD2 (6 bases). The CDR3 covers 16 residues. Germline CDR1 and CDR2: SGHRS and YFSETQ. CDR3 protein: CASSLEGTPTGGELYF. The CDR3 bases are TGCGCCAGCAGCTTGGAGGGGACTCCCACAGGCGGGGAGCTGTACTTC.

This clonotype was picked up many times. This chain connects TRBV6-6 to TRBJ2-6, with D unresolved. The CDR3 covers 13 residues. Germline V CDR1 and CDR2: MNHNY, SVGAGI (reference sequence). The V end was cut by 8 bases, the J end by 0 bases, with 5 bases between. CDR3 in DNA: TGTGCCAGCTATCCCTCTGGGGCCAACGTCCTGACTTTC. Encoded protein: CASYPSGANVLTF.

This clonotype was detected only once. In DNA, the CDR3 is TGCAGTGCTAGGGCGGTTGCCGGGGGAGAGACCCAGCATTTT. Its translation: CSARAVAGGETQHF. The chain combines TRBV20-1 with TRBJ1-3, with TRBD1 as a possible D gene (5 bases). Gene TRBJ1-5 matches the end of the DNA better, so the J call may be wrong. Looked up from germline, CDR1 is DFQATT and CDR2 is SNEGSKA (reference sequence). The length of the CDR3 is 14 residues.

This clonotype has a count of ten or more. The rearrangement uses TRBV6-1 and TRBJ1-2; D unclear. The CDR3 covers 16 residues. Trimming pared 7 bases from V and 2 bases from J, leaving 20 bases between. The germline gives CDR1 MNHNS, CDR2 SASEGT. Here the CDR3 DNA reads TGTGCCAGCACCCCGCCAGCTGATGGCGGGAACTATGGCTACACCTTC. Protein: CASTPPADGGNYGYTF.